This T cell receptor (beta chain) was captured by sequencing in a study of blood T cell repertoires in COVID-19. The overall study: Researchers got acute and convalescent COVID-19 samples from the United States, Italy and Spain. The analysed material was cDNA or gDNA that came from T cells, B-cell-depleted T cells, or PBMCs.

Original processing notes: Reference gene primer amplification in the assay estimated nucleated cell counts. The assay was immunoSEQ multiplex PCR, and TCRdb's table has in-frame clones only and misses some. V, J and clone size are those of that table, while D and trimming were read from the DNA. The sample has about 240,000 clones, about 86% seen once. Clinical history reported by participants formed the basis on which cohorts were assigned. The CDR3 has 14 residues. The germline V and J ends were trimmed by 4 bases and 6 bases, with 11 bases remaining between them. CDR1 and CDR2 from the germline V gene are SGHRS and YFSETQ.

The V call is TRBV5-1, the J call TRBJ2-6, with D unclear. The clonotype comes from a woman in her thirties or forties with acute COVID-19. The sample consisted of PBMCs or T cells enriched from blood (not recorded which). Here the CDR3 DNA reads TGCGCCAGCAGCATAATGGCCCTGGCCAACGTCCTGACTTTC. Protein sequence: CASSIMALANVLTF.